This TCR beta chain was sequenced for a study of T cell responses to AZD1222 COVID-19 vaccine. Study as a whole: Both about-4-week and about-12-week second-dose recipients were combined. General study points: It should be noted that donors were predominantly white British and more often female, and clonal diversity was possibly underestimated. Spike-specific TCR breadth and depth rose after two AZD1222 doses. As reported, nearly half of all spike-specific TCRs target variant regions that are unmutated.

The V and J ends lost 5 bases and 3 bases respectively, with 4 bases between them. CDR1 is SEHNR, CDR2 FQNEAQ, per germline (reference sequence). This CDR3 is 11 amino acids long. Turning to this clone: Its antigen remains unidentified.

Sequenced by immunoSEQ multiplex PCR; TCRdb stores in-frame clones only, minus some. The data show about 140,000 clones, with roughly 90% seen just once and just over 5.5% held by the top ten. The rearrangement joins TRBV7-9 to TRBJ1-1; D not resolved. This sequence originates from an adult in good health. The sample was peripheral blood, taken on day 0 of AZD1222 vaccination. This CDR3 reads CASSDHTEAFF. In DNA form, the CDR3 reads TGTGCCAGCAGCGATCACACTGAAGCTTTCTTT.